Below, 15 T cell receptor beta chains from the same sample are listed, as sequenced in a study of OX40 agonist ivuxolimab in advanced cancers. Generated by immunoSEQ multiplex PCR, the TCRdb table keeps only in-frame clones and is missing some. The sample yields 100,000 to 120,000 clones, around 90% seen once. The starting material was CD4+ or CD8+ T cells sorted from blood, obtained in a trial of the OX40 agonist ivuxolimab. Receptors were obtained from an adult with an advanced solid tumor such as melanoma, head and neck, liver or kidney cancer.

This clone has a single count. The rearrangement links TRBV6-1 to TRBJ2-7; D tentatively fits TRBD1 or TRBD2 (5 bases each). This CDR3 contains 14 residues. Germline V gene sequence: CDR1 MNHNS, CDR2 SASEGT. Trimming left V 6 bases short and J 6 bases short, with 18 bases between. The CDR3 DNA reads TGTGCCAGCAGCGCGAGCCCAACGAGGGGCGAGCAGTACTTC. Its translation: CASSASPTRGEQYF.

The CDR3 reads CASTSEGGRYEQYF. The CDR3 region has the DNA TGTGCCAGCACTTCGGAGGGGGGCCGCTACGAGCAGTACTTC. The genes are TRBV6-9 and TRBJ2-7; D could derive from TRBD1 or TRBD2 (6 bases each). The CDR3 contains 14 residues. Germline loops: CDR1 MNHGY, CDR2 SVAAGI. Trimming left V 7 bases short and J 3 bases short, with 16 bases between.

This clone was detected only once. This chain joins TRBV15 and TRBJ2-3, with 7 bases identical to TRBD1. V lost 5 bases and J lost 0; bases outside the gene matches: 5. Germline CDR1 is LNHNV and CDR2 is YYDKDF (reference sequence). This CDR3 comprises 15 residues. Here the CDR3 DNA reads TGTGCCACCAGCGCAAACAGGGGTAGCACAGATACGCAGTATTTT. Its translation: CATSANRGSTDTQYF.

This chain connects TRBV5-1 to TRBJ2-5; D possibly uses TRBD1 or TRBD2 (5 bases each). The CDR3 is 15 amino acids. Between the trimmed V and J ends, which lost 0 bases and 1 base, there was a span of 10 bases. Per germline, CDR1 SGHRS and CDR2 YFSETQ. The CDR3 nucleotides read TGCGCCAGCAGCTTGGTAAGGGACCCCCAAGAGACCCAGTACTTC. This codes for CASSLVRDPQETQYF.

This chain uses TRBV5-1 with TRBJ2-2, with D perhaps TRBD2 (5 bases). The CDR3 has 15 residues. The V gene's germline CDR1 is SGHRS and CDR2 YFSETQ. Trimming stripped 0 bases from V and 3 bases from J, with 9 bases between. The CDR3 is CASSLGERYTGELFF. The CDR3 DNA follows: TGCGCCAGCAGCTTGGGGGAGAGGTACACCGGGGAGCTGTTTTTT. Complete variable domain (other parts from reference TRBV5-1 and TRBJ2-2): KAGVTQTPRYLIKTRGQQVTLSCSPISGHRSVSWYQQTPGQGLQFLFEYFSETQRNKGNFPGRFSGRQFSNSRSEMNVSTLELGDSALYLCASSLGERYTGELFFGEGSRLTVL.

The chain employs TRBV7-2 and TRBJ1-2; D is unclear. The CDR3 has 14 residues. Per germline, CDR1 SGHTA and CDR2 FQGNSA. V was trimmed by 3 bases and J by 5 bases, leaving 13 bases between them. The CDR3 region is CASSFGWAAYGYTF. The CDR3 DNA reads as TGTGCCAGCAGCTTCGGCTGGGCAGCTTATGGCTACACCTTC.

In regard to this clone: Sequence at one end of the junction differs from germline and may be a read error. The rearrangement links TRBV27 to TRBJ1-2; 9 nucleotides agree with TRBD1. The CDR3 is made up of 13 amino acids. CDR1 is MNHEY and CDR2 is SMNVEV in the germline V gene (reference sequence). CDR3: CASGLQGAEGYTF. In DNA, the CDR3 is TGTGCCAGCGGTTTACAGGGGGCGGAAGGCTACACCTTC.

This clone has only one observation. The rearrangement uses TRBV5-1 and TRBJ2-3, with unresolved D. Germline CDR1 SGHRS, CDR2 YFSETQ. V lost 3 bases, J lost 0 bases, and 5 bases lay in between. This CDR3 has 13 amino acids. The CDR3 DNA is TGCGCCAGCAGCTCTCCTAGCACAGATACGCAGTATTTT. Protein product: CASSSPSTDTQYF.

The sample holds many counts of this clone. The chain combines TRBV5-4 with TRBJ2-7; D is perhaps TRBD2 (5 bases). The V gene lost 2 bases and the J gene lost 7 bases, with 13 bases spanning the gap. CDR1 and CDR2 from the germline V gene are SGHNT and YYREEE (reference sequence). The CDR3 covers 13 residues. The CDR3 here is CASSFSGGVEQYF. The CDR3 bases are TGTGCCAGCAGCTTCTCAGGAGGTGTGGAGCAGTACTTC.

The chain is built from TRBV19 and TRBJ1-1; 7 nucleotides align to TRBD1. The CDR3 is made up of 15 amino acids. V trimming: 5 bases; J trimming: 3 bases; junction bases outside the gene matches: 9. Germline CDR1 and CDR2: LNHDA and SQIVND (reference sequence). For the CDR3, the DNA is TGTGCCAGTAGTCGACTCCAGGGGGGGTACACTGAAGCTTTCTTT. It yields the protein CASSRLQGGYTEAFF.

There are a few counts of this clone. Here the CDR3 reads CASSPRGPETQYF. The CDR3 region has the DNA TGTGCCAGCAGCCCTAGGGGACCAGAGACCCAGTACTTC. This chain links TRBV7-9 with TRBJ2-5; D possibly uses TRBD1 or TRBD2 (5 bases each). The germline V gene has CDR1 SEHNR and CDR2 FQNEAQ (reference sequence). Trimming took 5 bases from V and 4 from J, leaving 11 bases between them. The CDR3 totals 13 residues.

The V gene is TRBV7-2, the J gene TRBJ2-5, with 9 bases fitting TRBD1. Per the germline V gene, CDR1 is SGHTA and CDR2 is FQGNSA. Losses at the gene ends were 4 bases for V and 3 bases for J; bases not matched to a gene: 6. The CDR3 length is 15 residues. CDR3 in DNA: TGTGCCAGCAGCTCGCAGGGACAGGGAGAAGAGACCCAGTACTTC. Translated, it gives CASSSQGQGEETQYF.

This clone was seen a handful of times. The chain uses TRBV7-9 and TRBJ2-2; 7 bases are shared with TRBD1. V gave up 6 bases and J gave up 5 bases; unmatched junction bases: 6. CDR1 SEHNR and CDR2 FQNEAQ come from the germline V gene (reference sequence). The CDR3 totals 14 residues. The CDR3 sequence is CASRSRGRTGELFF. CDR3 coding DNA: TGTGCCAGCAGATCAAGGGGGCGGACCGGGGAGCTGTTTTTT.

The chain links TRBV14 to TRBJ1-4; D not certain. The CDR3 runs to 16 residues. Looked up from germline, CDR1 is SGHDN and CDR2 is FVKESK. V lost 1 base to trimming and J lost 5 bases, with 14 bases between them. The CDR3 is CASSQGTGELNEKLFF. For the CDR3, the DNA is TGTGCCAGCAGCCAAGGGACCGGGGAGCTGAATGAAAAACTGTTTTTT.

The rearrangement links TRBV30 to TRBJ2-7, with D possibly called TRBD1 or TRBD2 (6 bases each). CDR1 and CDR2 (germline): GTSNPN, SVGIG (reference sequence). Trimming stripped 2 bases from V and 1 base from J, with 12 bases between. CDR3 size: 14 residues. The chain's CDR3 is CAWSRGLISYEQYF. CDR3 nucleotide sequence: TGTGCCTGGAGTCGGGGGCTGATTTCCTACGAGCAGTACTTC.